These T cell receptor beta chains were read from a single sample in a study of blood T cell repertoires in COVID-19. The assay was immunoSEQ multiplex PCR, and TCRdb's table has in-frame clones only and misses some. Altogether a few hundred thousand clones are present, 82% being singletons, with the ten largest covering approximately 8.4%. Source material: peripheral blood. Every receptor here comes from a woman of 80 years or more with COVID-19, enrolled during active disease. The CDR3 runs from the conserved cysteine through the conserved F or W. A D gene is named only where the DNA matches it firmly. Rows give clone size only sometimes, using once, few, many, or a class for an expanded clone.

D gene	V gene	J gene	clone size	CDR3 protein	CDR3 DNA
.	TRBV4-3	TRBJ2-7	.	CASSRLADPSYEQYF	TGCGCCAGCAGCCGCTTAGCGGACCCCTCCTACGAGCAGTACTTC
TRBD2	TRBV25-1	TRBJ2-2	.	CASSELGLAGYTGELFF	TGTGCCAGCAGTGAATTAGGACTAGCGGGTTACACCGGGGAGCTGTTTTTT
TRBD1	TRBV20-1	TRBJ2-7	few	CSASSAGTGEGLTYEQYF	TGCAGTGCTAGTTCCGCCGGGACAGGGGAAGGATTAACCTACGAGCAGTACTTC
.	TRBV28	TRBJ1-1	.	CASSLRDSTEAFF	TGTGCCAGCAGTTTGCGCGACAGCACTGAAGCTTTCTTT
TRBD2	TRBV6-5	TRBJ2-7	.	CATRGTSGARGYF	TGTGCCACGAGGGGGACTAGCGGCGCTAGGGGGTACTTC
TRBD2	TRBV24-1	TRBJ2-1	.	CATSETSGRATYNEQFF	TGTGCCACCAGTGAGACTAGCGGGAGGGCCACCTACAATGAGCAGTTCTTC
.	TRBV5-4	TRBJ1-2	few	CASSSPLGGHGGANYGYTF	TGTGCCAGCAGCTCTCCTTTGGGGGGGCACGGGGGAGCTAACTATGGCTACACCTTC
.	TRBV7-3	TRBJ2-2	.	CASSLTPGTSGELFF	TGTGCCAGCAGCTTAACCCCCGGGACTTCGGGGGAGCTGTTTTTT
.	TRBV28	TRBJ1-6	.	CASSLFPGMSSYNSPLHF	TGTGCCAGCAGTTTATTTCCAGGGATGAGCTCCTATAATTCACCCCTCCACTTT
.	TRBV7-2	TRBJ2-3	.	CASSVGRSTDTQYF	TGTGCCAGCAGCGTGGGGCGTAGCACAGATACGCAGTATTTT
.	TRBV7-6	TRBJ2-1	.	CASSSSRREGGYNEQFF	TGTGCCAGCAGCTCCTCCCGCAGGGAGGGGGGCTACAATGAGCAGTTCTTC
.	TRBV7-9	TRBJ1-1	once	CASSLGSGPNTEAFF	TGTGCCAGCAGCTTAGGTAGCGGCCCGAACACTGAAGCTTTCTTT
TRBD1	TRBV6-6	TRBJ1-2	few	CASSRNRGDYGYTF	TGTGCCAGCAGTCGGAACAGGGGGGACTATGGCTACACCTTC
.	TRBV9	TRBJ1-2	.	CASSVNRKGNYGYTF	TGTGCCAGCAGCGTAAACAGGAAGGGAAACTATGGCTACACCTTC
TRBD1	TRBV27	TRBJ2-6	few	CASSLRGPLISGANVLTF	TGTGCCAGCAGTTTAAGGGGGCCTCTGATCTCTGGGGCCAACGTCCTGACTTTC
.	TRBV9	TRBJ2-3	once	CASSGTGTRTDTQYF	TGTGCCAGCAGCGGTACGGGGACTCGCACAGATACGCAGTATTTT
TRBD1	TRBV5-1	TRBJ1-2	.	CASSLQGARYGYTF	TGCGCCAGCAGCTTACAGGGGGCGCGCTATGGCTACACCTTC
.	TRBV6-5	TRBJ2-7	.	CASTNHPPYEQYF	TGTGCCAGCACCAATCATCCCCCCTACGAGCAGTACTTC
TRBD1	TRBV2	TRBJ1-5	few	CASRDRIYQPQHF	TGTGCCAGCAGGGACAGGATCTATCAGCCCCAGCATTTT
TRBD2	TRBV6-5	TRBJ2-7	.	CASKGLPTSGSEQYF	TGTGCCAGCAAAGGTCTGCCGACTAGCGGGAGCGAGCAGTACTTC
.	TRBV28	TRBJ2-1	.	CASTLLASSYNEQFF	TGTGCCAGCACCTTACTAGCTAGCTCCTACAATGAGCAGTTCTTC
.	TRBV10-3	TRBJ2-1	.	CAISGTAYEQFF	TGTGCCATCAGTGGGACAGCCTATGAGCAGTTCTTC
.	TRBV5-5	TRBJ1-2	.	CASIQRQGGNYGYTF	TGTGCCAGCATCCAACGGCAGGGTGGAAACTATGGCTACACCTTC
.	TRBV10-1	TRBJ1-5	few	CASSETGNQPQHF	TGCGCCAGCAGTGAGACAGGGAATCAGCCCCAGCATTTT
.	TRBV28	TRBJ1-2	.	CASSLLNYGYTF	TGTGCCAGCAGTTTACTAAACTATGGCTACACCTTC
TRBD2	TRBV7-9	TRBJ2-4	.	CASSKIAGAENIQYF	TGTGCCAGCAGCAAGATAGCGGGGGCTGAAAACATTCAGTACTTC
.	TRBV28	TRBJ1-2	.	CASSLLGSPDHYGYTF	TGTGCCAGCAGTTTACTAGGGAGCCCGGACCACTATGGCTACACCTTC
TRBD1	TRBV5-4	TRBJ1-1	.	CASSTINRGGTEAFF	TGTGCCAGCAGCACGATAAACAGGGGTGGCACTGAAGCTTTCTTT
.	TRBV5-6	TRBJ2-1	.	CASTLGGLQFF	TGTGCCAGCACCCTCGGGGGTCTGCAGTTCTTC
TRBD1	TRBV18	TRBJ1-3	.	CASSPDRATGNTIYF	TGTGCCAGCTCACCGGACAGGGCGACTGGAAACACCATATATTTT
.	TRBV6-5	TRBJ1-5	.	CASSYSGRGQPQHF	TGTGCCAGCAGTTACTCCGGGCGCGGGCAGCCCCAGCATTTT
.	TRBV6-5	TRBJ1-2	.	CASSYSRAGDYGYTF	TGTGCCAGCAGTTACTCGCGGGCAGGTGACTATGGCTACACCTTC
.	TRBV3-1/TRBV3-2	TRBJ1-1	.	CASSQLQGYTEAFF	TGTGCCAGCAGCCAGTTACAGGGTTACACTGAAGCTTTCTTT
TRBD2	TRBV7-3	TRBJ2-3	few	CASSSLRTSGSGTDTQYF	TGTGCCAGCAGCTCCCTAAGGACTAGCGGGAGTGGCACAGATACGCAGTATTTT
.	TRBV7-9	TRBJ2-3	.	CASSPPFRAGIDTQYF	TGTGCCAGCAGTCCCCCTTTTAGGGCGGGGATAGATACGCAGTATTTT
.	TRBV12-3/TRBV12-4	TRBJ2-1	few	CASSLQGNEQFF	TGTGCCAGCAGTTTACAGGGGAATGAGCAGTTCTTC
TRBD1	TRBV30	TRBJ1-1	.	CARRGSGGTGGNTEAFF	TGTGCCCGGAGGGGAAGTGGTGGGACAGGGGGAAACACTGAAGCTTTCTTT
.	TRBV7-9	TRBJ2-3	.	CASTGADTQYF	TGTGCCAGCACCGGTGCGGATACGCAGTATTTT
.	TRBV5-1	TRBJ2-2	.	CASSFSGSTGELFF	TGCGCCAGCAGCTTTTCAGGGTCCACCGGGGAGCTGTTTTTT
.	TRBV29-1	TRBJ2-3	.	CSVDTGTDTQYF	TGCAGCGTTGATACAGGCACAGATACGCAGTATTTT
TRBD1	TRBV5-4	TRBJ2-5	.	CASSLNRGLGETQYF	TGTGCCAGCAGCTTGAACAGGGGGCTGGGAGAGACCCAGTACTTC
.	TRBV15	TRBJ2-5	.	CATSRGLQETQYF	TGTGCCACCAGCAGAGGACTTCAAGAGACCCAGTACTTC
TRBD2	TRBV10-3	TRBJ2-3	.	CATKGLAGGGDTQYF	TGTGCCACCAAAGGACTAGCGGGAGGTGGAGATACGCAGTATTTT
TRBD2	TRBV3-1/TRBV3-2	TRBJ2-3	.	CASSRASGGSTDTQYF	TGTGCCAGCAGCCGAGCTAGCGGGGGTAGCACAGATACGCAGTATTTT
.	TRBV10-3	TRBJ1-5	.	CAISVSGNQPQHF	TGTGCCATCAGTGTATCGGGTAATCAGCCCCAGCATTTT
.	TRBV6-5	TRBJ1-1	.	CASSYRGSGEAFF	TGTGCCAGCAGTTATAGGGGGTCAGGAGAAGCTTTCTTT
TRBD1	TRBV5-4	TRBJ2-6	.	CASSQDRTSGANVLTF	TGTGCCAGCAGCCAGGACAGGACCTCTGGGGCCAACGTCCTGACTTTC
TRBD2	TRBV7-2	TRBJ2-2	.	CASSLAGLARGRAGELFF	TGTGCCAGCAGCTTAGCCGGACTAGCGCGGGGGAGGGCCGGGGAGCTGTTTTTT
.	TRBV9	TRBJ1-1	.	CASSVGGNMNTEAFF	TGTGCCAGCAGCGTAGGGGGCAACATGAACACTGAAGCTTTCTTT
.	TRBV5-1	TRBJ1-4	.	CASSLPQGVTNEKLFF	TGCGCCAGCAGCTTGCCCCAGGGTGTAACTAATGAAAAACTGTTTTTT
TRBD1	TRBV28	TRBJ2-3	.	CASSFDRGSDTQYF	TGTGCCAGCAGTTTTGACAGGGGGTCAGATACGCAGTATTTT
.	TRBV12-3/TRBV12-4	TRBJ1-2	.	CASSSSGVDGYTF	TGTGCCAGCAGTTCATCAGGGGTGGATGGCTACACCTTC
.	TRBV30	TRBJ2-1	few	CAWSARQTNEQFF	TGTGCCTGGAGTGCCAGACAGACCAATGAGCAGTTCTTC